Listed below are T cell receptor beta chains from one sample, sequenced in a study of T cell responses to AZD1222 COVID-19 vaccine. Produced via immunoSEQ multiplex PCR; TCRdb's table is partial and in-frame only. The repertoire holds roughly 150,000 clones, with 91% as singletons. Sequenced material: peripheral blood, taken 28 days after the second AZD1222 dose. Receptors were obtained from an adult who received the AZD1222 COVID-19 vaccine. Each CDR3 is given with its conserved first and last residue. A D gene is named only where the DNA matches it firmly.

J gene: TRBJ1-6
D gene: .
V gene: TRBV15
CDR3 protein: CATSRPGLGSPLHF
CDR3 DNA: TGTGCCACCAGCAGACCTGGACTTGGTTCACCCCTCCACTTT

J gene: TRBJ1-6
D gene: .
V gene: TRBV7-3
CDR3 protein: CASSLNSNSPLHF
CDR3 DNA: TGTGCCAGCAGCTTAAACAGCAATTCACCCCTCCACTTT

J gene: TRBJ2-7
D gene: TRBD1
V gene: TRBV2
CDR3 protein: CASSGESGTGYF
CDR3 DNA: TGTGCCAGCAGTGGGGAATCCGGGACAGGTTACTTC

J gene: TRBJ1-3
D gene: .
V gene: TRBV25-1
CDR3 protein: CASSQGGNTIYF
CDR3 DNA: TGTGCCAGCAGTCAGGGTGGAAACACCATATATTTT

J gene: TRBJ2-2
D gene: TRBD1
V gene: TRBV5-1
CDR3 protein: CASSTFGQGAYTGELFF
CDR3 DNA: TGCGCCAGCAGCACCTTTGGACAGGGGGCGTACACCGGGGAGCTGTTTTTT

J gene: TRBJ1-2
D gene: .
V gene: TRBV7-9
CDR3 protein: CASSLDFDSDYTF
CDR3 DNA: TGTGCCAGCAGCTTAGATTTTGACAGCGACTACACCTTC

J gene: TRBJ2-3
D gene: TRBD2
V gene: TRBV6-2/TRBV6-3
CDR3 protein: CASSYWGTSGATDTQYF
CDR3 DNA: TGTGCCAGCAGTTACTGGGGTACTAGCGGGGCCACAGATACGCAGTATTTT

J gene: TRBJ1-2
D gene: .
V gene: TRBV13
CDR3 protein: CASSSGRINFYGYTF
CDR3 DNA: TGTGCCAGCAGCTCCGGACGGATAAACTTCTATGGCTACACCTTC

J gene: TRBJ2-5
D gene: .
V gene: TRBV9
CDR3 protein: CASSQQSWETQYF
CDR3 DNA: TGTGCCAGCAGCCAACAAAGTTGGGAGACCCAGTACTTC

J gene: TRBJ2-7
D gene: .
V gene: TRBV20-1
CDR3 protein: CSASFRDKTYEQYF
CDR3 DNA: TGCAGTGCTAGTTTCCGGGACAAAACCTACGAGCAGTACTTC

J gene: TRBJ2-2
D gene: .
V gene: TRBV5-4
CDR3 protein: CASSFETTGELFF
CDR3 DNA: TGTGCCAGCAGCTTTGAAACTACCGGGGAGCTGTTTTTT

J gene: TRBJ1-1
D gene: .
V gene: TRBV3-1/TRBV3-2
CDR3 protein: CASSQGESTEAFF
CDR3 DNA: TGTGCCAGCAGCCAAGGGGAGAGCACTGAAGCTTTCTTT

J gene: TRBJ2-3
D gene: .
V gene: TRBV5-8
CDR3 protein: CASSSGRTAAPDTQYF
CDR3 DNA: TGTGCCAGCAGCTCGGGAAGGACCGCTGCGCCAGATACGCAGTATTTT

J gene: TRBJ2-1
D gene: TRBD2
V gene: TRBV5-1
CDR3 protein: CASSLVPSGGPVEQFF
CDR3 DNA: TGCGCCAGCAGCTTGGTCCCTAGCGGGGGCCCCGTGGAGCAGTTCTTC

J gene: TRBJ1-2
D gene: .
V gene: TRBV2
CDR3 protein: CASSEFLLGTSYGYTF
CDR3 DNA: TGTGCCAGCAGTGAATTCCTCCTAGGGACCAGCTATGGCTACACCTTC

J gene: TRBJ1-5
D gene: .
V gene: TRBV5-5
CDR3 protein: CASSPDRGNQPQHF
CDR3 DNA: TGTGCCAGCAGCCCGGACCGGGGAAATCAGCCCCAGCATTTT